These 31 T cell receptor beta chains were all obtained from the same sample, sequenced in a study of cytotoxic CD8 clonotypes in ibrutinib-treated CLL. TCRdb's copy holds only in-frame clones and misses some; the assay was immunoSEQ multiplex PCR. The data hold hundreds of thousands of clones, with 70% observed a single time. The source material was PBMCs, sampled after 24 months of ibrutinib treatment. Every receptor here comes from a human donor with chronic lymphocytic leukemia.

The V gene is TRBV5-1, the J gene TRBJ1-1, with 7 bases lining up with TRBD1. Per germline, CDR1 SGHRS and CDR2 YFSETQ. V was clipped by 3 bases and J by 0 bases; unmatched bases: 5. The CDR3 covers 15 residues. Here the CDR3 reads CASSSSGTVNTEAFF. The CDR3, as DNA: TGCGCCAGCAGCTCCTCCGGGACAGTGAACACTGAAGCTTTCTTT.

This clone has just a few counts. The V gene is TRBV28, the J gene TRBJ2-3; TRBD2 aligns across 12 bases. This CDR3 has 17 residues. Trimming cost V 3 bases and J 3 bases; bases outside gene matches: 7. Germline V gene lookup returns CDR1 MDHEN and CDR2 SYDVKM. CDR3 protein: CASSFPGLAGTTDTQYF. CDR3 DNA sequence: TGTGCCAGCAGTTTTCCCGGACTAGCGGGAACGACAGATACGCAGTATTTT.

Here the CDR3 DNA reads TGTGCCAGCACCAGGCAACGGGAGACGGGCGAGCAGTACTTC. It translates to CASTRQRETGEQYF. V and J are TRBV7-2 and TRBJ2-7; possible D gene TRBD2, 6 bases. From germline, CDR1 is SGHTA and CDR2 FQGNSA. V was cut by 7 bases and J by 6 bases, with 19 bases left in between. The CDR3 has 14 residues.

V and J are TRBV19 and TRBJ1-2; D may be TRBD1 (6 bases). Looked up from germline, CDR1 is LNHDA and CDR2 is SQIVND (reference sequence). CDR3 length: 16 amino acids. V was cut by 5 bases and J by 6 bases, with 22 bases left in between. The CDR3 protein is CASSAQQGGVGNGYTF. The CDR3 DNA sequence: TGTGCCAGTAGTGCCCAACAGGGAGGGGTTGGGAATGGCTACACCTTC.

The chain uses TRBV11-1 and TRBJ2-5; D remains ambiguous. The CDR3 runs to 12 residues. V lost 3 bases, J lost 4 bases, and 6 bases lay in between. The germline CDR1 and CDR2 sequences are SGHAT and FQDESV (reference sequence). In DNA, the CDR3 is TGTGCCAGCAGCTTCATTCGAGAGACCCAGTACTTC. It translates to CASSFIRETQYF.

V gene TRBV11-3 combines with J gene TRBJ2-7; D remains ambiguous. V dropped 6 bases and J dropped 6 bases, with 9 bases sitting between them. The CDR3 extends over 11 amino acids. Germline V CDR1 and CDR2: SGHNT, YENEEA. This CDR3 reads CASRPTSEQYF. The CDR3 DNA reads TGTGCCAGCAGGCCGACCTCCGAGCAGTACTTC.

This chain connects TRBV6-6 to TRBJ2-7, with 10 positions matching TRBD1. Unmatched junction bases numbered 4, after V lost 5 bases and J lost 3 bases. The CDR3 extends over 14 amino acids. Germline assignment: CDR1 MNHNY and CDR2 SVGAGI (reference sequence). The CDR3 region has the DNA TGTGCCAGCAGTGACCGGGACAGGGGCTACGAGCAGTACTTC. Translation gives CASSDRDRGYEQYF.

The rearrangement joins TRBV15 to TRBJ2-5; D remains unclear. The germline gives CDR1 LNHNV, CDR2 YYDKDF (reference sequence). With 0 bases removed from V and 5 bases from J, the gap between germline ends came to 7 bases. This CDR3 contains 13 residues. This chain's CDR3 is CATSRDKGETQYF. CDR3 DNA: TGTGCCACCAGCAGAGATAAGGGCGAGACCCAGTACTTC.

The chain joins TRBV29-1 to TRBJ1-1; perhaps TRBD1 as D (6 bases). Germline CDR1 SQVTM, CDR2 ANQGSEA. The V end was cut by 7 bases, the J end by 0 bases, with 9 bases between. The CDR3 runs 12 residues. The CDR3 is CSGKGVNTEAFF. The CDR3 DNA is TGCAGCGGGAAGGGGGTGAACACTGAAGCTTTCTTT.

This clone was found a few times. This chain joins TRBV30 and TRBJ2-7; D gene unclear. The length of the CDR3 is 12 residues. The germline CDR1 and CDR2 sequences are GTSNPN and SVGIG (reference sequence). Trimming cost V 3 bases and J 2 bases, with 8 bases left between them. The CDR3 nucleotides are TGTGCCTGGAGCGCTTTAACCTACGAGCAGTACTTC. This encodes CAWSALTYEQYF.

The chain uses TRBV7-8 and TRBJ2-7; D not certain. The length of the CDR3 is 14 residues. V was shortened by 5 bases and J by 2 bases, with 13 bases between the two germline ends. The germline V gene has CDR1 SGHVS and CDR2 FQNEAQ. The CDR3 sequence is CASSPPEDPYEQYF. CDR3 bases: TGTGCCAGCAGCCCCCCAGAGGACCCCTACGAGCAGTACTTC.

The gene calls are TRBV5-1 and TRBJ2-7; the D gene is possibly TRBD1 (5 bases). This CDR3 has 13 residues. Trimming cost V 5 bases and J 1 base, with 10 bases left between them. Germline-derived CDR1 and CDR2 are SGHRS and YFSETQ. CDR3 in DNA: TGCGCCAGCAGTGACCAGGGTTCCTACGAGCAGTACTTC. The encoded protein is CASSDQGSYEQYF.

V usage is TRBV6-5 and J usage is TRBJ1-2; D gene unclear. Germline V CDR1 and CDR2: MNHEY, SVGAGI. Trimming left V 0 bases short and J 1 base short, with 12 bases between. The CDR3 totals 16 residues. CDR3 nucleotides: TGTGCCAGCAGTTACTCCCCGGCACACATTAACTATGGCTACACCTTC. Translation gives CASSYSPAHINYGYTF.

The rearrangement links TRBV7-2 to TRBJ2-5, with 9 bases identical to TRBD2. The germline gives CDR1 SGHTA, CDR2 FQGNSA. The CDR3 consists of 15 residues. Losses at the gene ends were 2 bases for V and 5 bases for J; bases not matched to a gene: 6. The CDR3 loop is CASSLRTSGWETQYF. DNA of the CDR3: TGTGCCAGCAGCTTACGAACTAGCGGGTGGGAGACCCAGTACTTC.

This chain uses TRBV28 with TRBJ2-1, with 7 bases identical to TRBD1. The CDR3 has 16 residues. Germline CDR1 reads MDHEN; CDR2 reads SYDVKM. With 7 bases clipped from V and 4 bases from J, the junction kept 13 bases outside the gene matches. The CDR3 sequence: CASNKMTGRAYNEQFF. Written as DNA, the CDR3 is TGTGCCAGCAATAAAATGACAGGGAGAGCGTACAATGAGCAGTTCTTC.

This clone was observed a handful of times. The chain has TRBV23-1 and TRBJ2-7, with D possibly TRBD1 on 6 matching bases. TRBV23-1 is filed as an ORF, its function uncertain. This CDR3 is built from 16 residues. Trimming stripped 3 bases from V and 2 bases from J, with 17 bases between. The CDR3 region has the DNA TGCGCCAGCAGTCAGCACGACCTACAGGGAACCTACGAGCAGTACTTC. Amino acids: CASSQHDLQGTYEQYF.

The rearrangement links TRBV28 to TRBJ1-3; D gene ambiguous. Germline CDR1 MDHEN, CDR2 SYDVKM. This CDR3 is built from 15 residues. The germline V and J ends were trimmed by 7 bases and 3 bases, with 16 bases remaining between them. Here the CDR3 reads CASMVSALIGNTIYF. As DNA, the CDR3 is TGTGCCAGCATGGTCAGCGCTCTGATTGGAAACACCATATATTTT.

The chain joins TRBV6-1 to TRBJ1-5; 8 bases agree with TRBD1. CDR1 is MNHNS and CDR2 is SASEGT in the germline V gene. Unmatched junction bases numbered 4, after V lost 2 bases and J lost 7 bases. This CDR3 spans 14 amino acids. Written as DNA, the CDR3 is TGTGCCAGCAGTGAACAGGGGGCAGGCCAGCCCCAGCATTTT. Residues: CASSEQGAGQPQHF.

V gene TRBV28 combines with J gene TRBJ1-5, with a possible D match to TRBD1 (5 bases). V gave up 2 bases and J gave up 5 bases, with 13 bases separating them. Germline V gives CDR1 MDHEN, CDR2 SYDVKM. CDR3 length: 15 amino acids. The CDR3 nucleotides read TGTGCCAGCAGTTTAGGACTGTCAGGGTATCAGCCCCAGCATTTT. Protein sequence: CASSLGLSGYQPQHF.

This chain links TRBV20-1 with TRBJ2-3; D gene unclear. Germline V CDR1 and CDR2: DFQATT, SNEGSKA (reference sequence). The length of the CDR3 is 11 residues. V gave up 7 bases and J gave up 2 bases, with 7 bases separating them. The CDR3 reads CSVGATDTQYF. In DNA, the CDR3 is TGCAGTGTCGGAGCCACAGATACGCAGTATTTT.

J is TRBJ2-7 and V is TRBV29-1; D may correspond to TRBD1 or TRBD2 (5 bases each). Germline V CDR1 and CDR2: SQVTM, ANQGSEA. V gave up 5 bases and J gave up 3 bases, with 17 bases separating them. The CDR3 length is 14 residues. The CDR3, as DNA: TGCAGCGTTTCTAGGACTCTGGGGGACTACGAGCAGTACTTC. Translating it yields CSVSRTLGDYEQYF.

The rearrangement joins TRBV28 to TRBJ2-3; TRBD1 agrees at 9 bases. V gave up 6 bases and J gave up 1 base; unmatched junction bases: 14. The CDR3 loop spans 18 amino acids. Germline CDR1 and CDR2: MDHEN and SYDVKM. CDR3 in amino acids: CASSSGQGKDYGTDTQYF. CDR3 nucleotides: TGTGCCAGCAGCTCCGGACAGGGGAAGGACTATGGCACAGATACGCAGTATTTT.

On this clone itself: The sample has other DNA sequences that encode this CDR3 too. Here the CDR3 DNA reads TGTGCCAGCTCACCAAACAGCTACGAGCAGTACTTC. Its translation is CASSPNSYEQYF. This chain joins TRBV18 and TRBJ2-7; unclear D gene. This CDR3 comprises 12 residues. CDR1 is KGHSH, CDR2 LQKENI, per germline. V gave up 2 bases and J gave up 3 bases, with 5 bases separating them.

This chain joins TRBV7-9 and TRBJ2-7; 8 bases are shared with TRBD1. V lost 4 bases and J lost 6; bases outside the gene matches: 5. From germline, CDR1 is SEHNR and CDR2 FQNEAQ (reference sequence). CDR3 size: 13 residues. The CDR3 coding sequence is TGTGCCAGCAGCTATATAACAGGGGGCGAGCAGTACTTC. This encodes CASSYITGGEQYF.

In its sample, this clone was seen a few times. This CDR3 is CAWSPSGIYNEQFF. The CDR3 nucleotides read TGTGCCTGGAGTCCTAGCGGGATCTACAATGAGCAGTTCTTC. This sequence joins TRBV30 and TRBJ2-1; TRBD2 matches at 9 bases. The CDR3 runs 14 residues. Germline V gene lookup returns CDR1 GTSNPN and CDR2 SVGIG (reference sequence). The ends lost 2 bases at V and 3 bases at J; junction bases unmatched: 2.

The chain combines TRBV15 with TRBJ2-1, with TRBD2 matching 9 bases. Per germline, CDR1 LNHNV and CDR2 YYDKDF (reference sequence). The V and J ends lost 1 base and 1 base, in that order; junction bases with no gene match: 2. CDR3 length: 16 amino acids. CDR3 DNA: TGTGCCACCAGCAGAGCTACTAGCGGGTCCTACAATGAGCAGTTCTTC. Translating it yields CATSRATSGSYNEQFF.

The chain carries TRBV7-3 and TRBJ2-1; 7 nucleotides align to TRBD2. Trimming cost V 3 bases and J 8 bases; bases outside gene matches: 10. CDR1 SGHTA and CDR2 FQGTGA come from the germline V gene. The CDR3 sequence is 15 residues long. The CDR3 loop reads CASSLWGRAGDEQFF. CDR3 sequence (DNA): TGTGCCAGCAGCTTGTGGGGGAGGGCCGGCGATGAGCAGTTCTTC.

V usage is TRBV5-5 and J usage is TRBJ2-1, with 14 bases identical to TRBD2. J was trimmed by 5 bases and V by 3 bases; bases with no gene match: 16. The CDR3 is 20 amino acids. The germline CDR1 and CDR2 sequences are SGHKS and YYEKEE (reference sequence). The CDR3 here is CASSSIGPGLAGEWDNEQFF. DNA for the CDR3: TGTGCCAGCAGCTCGATAGGACCGGGACTAGCGGGAGAATGGGACAATGAGCAGTTCTTC.

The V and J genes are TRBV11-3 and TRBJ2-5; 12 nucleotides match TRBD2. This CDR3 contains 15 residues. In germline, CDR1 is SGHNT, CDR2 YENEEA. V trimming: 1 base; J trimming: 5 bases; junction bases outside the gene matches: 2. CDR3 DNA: TGTGCCAGCAGCTTAGCAGGACTAGCGGGGGAGACCCAGTACTTC. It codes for CASSLAGLAGETQYF. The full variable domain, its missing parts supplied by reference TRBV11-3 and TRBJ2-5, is EAGVVQSPRYKIIEKKQPVAFWCNPISGHNTLYWYLQNLGQGPELLIRYENEEAVDDSQLPKDRFSAERLKGVDSTLKIQPAELGDSAVYLCASSLAGLAGETQYFGPGTRLLVL.

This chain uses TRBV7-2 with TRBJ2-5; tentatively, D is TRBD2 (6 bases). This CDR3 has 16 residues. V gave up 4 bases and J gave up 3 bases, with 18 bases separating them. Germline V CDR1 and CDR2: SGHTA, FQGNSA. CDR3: CASSSFNGGLEETQYF. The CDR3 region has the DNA TGTGCCAGCAGCTCGTTTAACGGAGGGTTGGAAGAGACCCAGTACTTC. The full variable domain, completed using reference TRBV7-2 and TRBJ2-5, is GAGVSQSPSNKVTEKGKDVELRCDPISGHTALYWYRQSLGQGLEFLIYFQGNSAPDKSGLPSDRFSAERTGGSVSTLTIQRTQQEDSAVYLCASSSFNGGLEETQYFGPGTRLLVL.

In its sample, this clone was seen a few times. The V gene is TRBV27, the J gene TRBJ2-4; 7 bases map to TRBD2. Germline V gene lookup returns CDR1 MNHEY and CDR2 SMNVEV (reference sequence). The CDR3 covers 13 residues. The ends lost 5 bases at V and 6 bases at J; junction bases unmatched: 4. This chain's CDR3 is CASSTGEGNIQYF. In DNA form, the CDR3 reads TGTGCCAGCAGTACGGGGGAGGGAAACATTCAGTACTTC.